Presented here are 24 T cell receptor beta chains from one specimen sequenced in a study of response to subunit inactivated influenza vaccine. TCRdb called the RT-PCR reads again in MiXCR, with one record for every CDR3 protein. The repertoire holds 150,000 to 200,000 distinct CDR3 sequences, with over 8.5% as singletons. The sample was CD8+ T cells sorted from PBMCs, taken 23 to 25 months after vaccination. These receptors were collected from a man between 50 and 69 years old who received an inactivated influenza vaccine.

This clonotype was detected only a few times. This sequence joins TRBV6-2 or TRBV6-3 and TRBJ2-7, with 10 bases matching TRBD1. The CDR3 covers 17 residues. Trimming took 0 bases from V and 4 from J; bases not matched to a gene: 9. Germline CDR1 reads MNHEY; CDR2 reads SVGEGT. CDR3 region: CASSYSKLTGGLYEQYF. The CDR3 DNA follows: TGTGCCAGCAGTTACTCGAAGCTGACAGGGGGCTTATACGAGCAGTACTTC.

The CDR3 spells CASSLSGLAGGELFF. CDR3 DNA: TGTGCCAGCAGTTTATCGGGACTAGCCGGCGGGGAGCTGTTTTTT. The chain carries TRBV12-3 or TRBV12-4 and TRBJ2-2, with 9 bases aligning to TRBD2. CDR3 length equals 15 residues. Trimming at V came to 2 bases and at J to 7 bases, leaving 5 bases not matched to a gene.

V is TRBV20-1 and J is TRBJ2-3, with D possibly matching TRBD2 (5 bases). With 3 bases removed from V and 2 bases from J, the gap between germline ends came to 9 bases. In germline, CDR1 is DFQATT, CDR2 SNEGSKA (reference sequence). The CDR3 has 13 amino acids. The CDR3 sequence is CSASSGFTDTQYF. The CDR3 DNA sequence: TGCAGTGCTAGCTCGGGATTCACAGATACGCAGTATTTT.

The V and J genes are TRBV10-3 and TRBJ2-4, with D possibly matching TRBD2 (5 bases). The germline gives CDR1 ENHRY, CDR2 SYGVKD. CDR3 length: 12 residues. Trimming took off 3 bases at V and 7 bases at J, with 7 bases between the two ends. CDR3 sequence (DNA): TGTGCCATCAGTGAATCGGGGAACATTCAGTACTTC. This encodes CAISESGNIQYF.

This clonotype was seen only a few times. The chain couples TRBV28 to TRBJ1-5; D unresolved. The CDR3 is 15 residues long. Germline assignment: CDR1 MDHEN and CDR2 SYDVKM. Between the trimmed V and J ends, which lost 6 bases and 1 base, there was a span of 13 bases. Here the CDR3 reads CASSIDKFSNQPQHF. The CDR3 DNA reads TGTGCCAGCAGCATCGACAAATTCAGCAATCAGCCCCAGCATTTT.

In this sample, this clonotype turned up a few times. The J gene is TRBJ2-5, the V gene TRBV7-9; D is possibly TRBD2 (6 bases). The germline V and J ends were trimmed by 5 bases and 7 bases, with 17 bases remaining between them. This CDR3 spans 14 amino acids. Germline V gives CDR1 SEHNR, CDR2 FQNEAQ (reference sequence). The CDR3 region has the DNA TGTGCCAGCAGCGCGGACTACCTAAGGCGGACCCAGTACTTC. Amino acid sequence: CASSADYLRRTQYF.

The chain combines TRBV12-3 or TRBV12-4 with TRBJ2-7; 7 bases align to TRBD1. This CDR3 has 12 residues. The V and J ends lost 8 bases and 5 bases, in that order; junction bases with no gene match: 6. CDR3 DNA sequence: TGTGCCAGCGCTACAGGGGTGAACGAGCAGTACTTC. It specifies CASATGVNEQYF.

This clonotype was observed at least ten times. The rearrangement joins TRBV15 to TRBJ2-5; D is unclear. The CDR3 runs 15 residues. V lost 0 bases and J 5 bases, leaving 13 bases between the germline ends. Germline loops: CDR1 LNHNV, CDR2 YYDKDF (reference sequence). The CDR3 loop reads CATSRDKGIQETQYF. The CDR3 DNA is TGTGCCACCAGCAGAGATAAGGGAATTCAGGAGACCCAGTACTTC. Full variable domain (rest looked up from reference TRBV15 and TRBJ2-5): DAMVIQNPRYQVTQFGKPVTLSCSQTLNHNVMYWYQQKSSQAPKLLFHYYDKDFNNEADTPDNFQSRRPNTSFCFLDIRSPGLGDTAMYLCATSRDKGIQETQYFGPGTRLLVL.

V gene TRBV5-1 combines with J gene TRBJ1-1; D perhaps matches TRBD1 (6 bases). The CDR3 spans 14 residues. The germline CDR1 and CDR2 sequences are SGHRS and YFSETQ. V lost 4 bases and J lost 4, with 14 bases in between. The CDR3 sequence: CASSLSGVGTEAFF. The CDR3 DNA follows: TGCGCCAGCAGCCTGTCAGGGGTGGGCACTGAAGCTTTCTTT.

This clonotype occurred a few times. V usage is TRBV7-2 and J usage is TRBJ2-5; D is uncertain. Germline lookup yields CDR1 SGHTA and CDR2 FQGNSA. Trimming pared 6 bases from V and 10 bases from J, leaving 12 bases between. This CDR3 is 11 amino acids long. The CDR3: CASRGTLDQYF. CDR3 coding DNA: TGTGCCAGCAGGGGTACCTTGGACCAGTACTTC.

This clonotype was seen more than once but under ten times. This chain joins TRBV6-1 and TRBJ1-6; D is undetermined. Germline V CDR1 and CDR2: MNHNS, SASEGT. The CDR3 has 15 residues. The V end was cut by 0 bases, the J end by 5 bases, with 8 bases between. The CDR3 sequence: CASSEAPGNNSPLHF. The CDR3 coding sequence is TGTGCCAGCAGTGAAGCGCCAGGAAATAATTCACCCCTCCACTTT.

The rearrangement links TRBV6-1 to TRBJ2-7, with 7 bases fitting TRBD1. Germline-derived CDR1 and CDR2 are MNHNS and SASEGT. This CDR3 is built from 13 residues. V was pared by 6 bases and J by 2 bases, with 4 bases of the junction left unmatched. CDR3 bases: TGTGCCAGCAGCGGACAGGCTCCCTACGAGCAGTACTTC. It encodes CASSGQAPYEQYF.

Remarks on this clonotype: At one boundary the junction diverges from the germline segment, which might be a read error. This CDR3 reads CSARYSYQPQHF. CDR3 nucleotides: TGCAGTGCTAGATATAGCTATCAGCCCCAGCATTTT. V and J are TRBV20-1 and TRBJ1-5; D is ambiguous. This CDR3 is 12 amino acids long. The germline V gene has CDR1 DFQATT and CDR2 SNEGSKA (reference sequence).

This clonotype was seen more than once but under ten times. The rearrangement uses TRBV7-6 and TRBJ2-3; TRBD2 matches at 12 bases. CDR3 length: 15 amino acids. Unmatched junction bases numbered 6, after V lost 4 bases and J lost 7 bases. Germline lookup yields CDR1 SGHVS and CDR2 FNYEAQ. CDR3 nucleotide sequence: TGTGCCAGCAGCTCCCCGACTAGCGGGAGTAATACGCAGTATTTT. It codes for CASSSPTSGSNTQYF. Full variable domain (missing parts from reference TRBV7-6 and TRBJ2-3): GAGVSQSPRYKVTKRGQDVALRCDPISGHVSLYWYRQALGQGPEFLTYFNYEAQQDKSGLPNDRFSAERPEGSISTLTIQRTEQRDSAMYRCASSSPTSGSNTQYFGPGTRLTVL.

This clonotype was counted only a few times. This chain connects TRBV28 to TRBJ2-6; D tentatively fits TRBD1 or TRBD2 (5 bases each). Germline V gives CDR1 MDHEN, CDR2 SYDVKM. Trimming removed 3 bases at V and 0 bases at J, with 12 bases between. The CDR3 has 17 amino acids. DNA for the CDR3: TGTGCCAGCAGTTTTGGGACGGGGAGCTCTGGGGCCAACGTCCTGACTTTC. It is translated as CASSFGTGSSGANVLTF. Full variable domain (outside the CDR3, taken from reference TRBV28 and TRBJ2-6): DVKVTQSSRYLVKRTGEKVFLECVQDMDHENMFWYRQDPGLGLRLIYFSYDVKMKEKGDIPEGYSVSREKKERFSLILESASTNQTSMYLCASSFGTGSSGANVLTFGAGSRLTVL.

This clonotype occurred many times. This chain uses TRBV12-3 or TRBV12-4 with TRBJ1-2, with TRBD1 identical over 10 bases. The junction had 8 bases not matched to a gene; V was cut back by 1 base and J by 6 bases. The CDR3 extends over 16 amino acids. In DNA, the CDR3 is TGTGCCAGCAGTTTAGGCCCGGGACAGGGGCGGGATGGCTACACCTTC. Translating it yields CASSLGPGQGRDGYTF.

The CDR3 protein is CASSMGQTYEQYF. CDR3 sequence (DNA): TGTGCCAGTAGTATGGGACAAACCTACGAGCAGTACTTC. V and J are TRBV19 and TRBJ2-7; possible D gene TRBD1, 6 bases. Germline CDR1 is LNHDA and CDR2 is SQIVND (reference sequence). The CDR3 runs 13 residues. The germline V and J ends were trimmed by 3 bases and 2 bases, with 8 bases remaining between them.

The chain links TRBV7-9 to TRBJ2-2; D possibly uses TRBD1 or TRBD2 (5 bases each). Germline lookup yields CDR1 SEHNR and CDR2 FQNEAQ (reference sequence). V was trimmed by 5 bases and J by 3 bases, leaving 16 bases between them. The length of the CDR3 is 16 residues. In DNA form, the CDR3 reads TGTGCCAGCAGCCGTGGGGACCGGATGTACACCGGGGAGCTGTTTTTT. This encodes CASSRGDRMYTGELFF.

At least ten counts were recorded for this clonotype. The chain employs TRBV20-1 and TRBJ2-1; D could derive from TRBD1 or TRBD2 (6 bases each). Per germline, CDR1 DFQATT and CDR2 SNEGSKA (reference sequence). V lost 0 bases and J 2 bases, leaving 11 bases between the germline ends. The CDR3 is 15 amino acids. The CDR3 nucleotides read TGCAGTGCTAGAGATCGGAGGGGGGCCTACAATGAGCAGTTCTTC. This codes for CSARDRRGAYNEQFF.

The chain uses TRBV12-3 or TRBV12-4 and TRBJ1-1; a possible D gene is TRBD1 (6 bases). The V end lost 3 bases, the J end lost 6 bases, and 11 bases lay between the germline ends. The CDR3 totals 13 residues. The CDR3 bases are TGTGCCAGCAGTTTCCGGGGGGCCTCTGAAGCTTTCTTT. Translation gives CASSFRGASEAFF.

This clonotype was counted between two and nine times. The chain couples TRBV28 to TRBJ1-4; possibly TRBD1 for D (6 bases). Germline V lookup: CDR1 MDHEN, CDR2 SYDVKM. Between the trimmed V and J ends, which lost 5 bases and 7 bases, there was a span of 14 bases. This CDR3 spans 14 amino acids. CDR3 in DNA: TGTGCCAGCAGTACCGGGGGCTTGGGTGAAAAACTGTTTTTT. Protein sequence: CASSTGGLGEKLFF.

This clonotype was seen a few times. V gene TRBV28 combines with J gene TRBJ2-3, with D unresolved. The length of the CDR3 is 11 residues. V lost 6 bases, J lost 6 bases, and 7 bases lay in between. Germline V gene data show CDR1 as MDHEN and CDR2 as SYDVKM. CDR3 nucleotide sequence: TGTGCCAGCAGGTTCGGGGATACGCAGTATTTT. This codes for CASRFGDTQYF.

The genes are TRBV7-9 and TRBJ2-5; D gene unclear. Trimming removed 1 base from V and 5 bases from J, with 11 bases in between. Looked up from germline, CDR1 is SEHNR and CDR2 is FQNEAQ (reference sequence). CDR3 length: 14 residues. CDR3 protein: CASSLDVRLETQYF. The CDR3 DNA reads as TGTGCCAGCAGCTTAGATGTAAGGTTGGAGACCCAGTACTTC.

The chain links TRBV12-3 or TRBV12-4 to TRBJ1-1; the match to TRBD1 covers 12 bases. V gave up 7 bases and J gave up 5 bases; unmatched junction bases: 8. The CDR3 is made up of 15 amino acids. CDR3: CASTGTGGRFTEAFF. The CDR3 nucleotides read TGTGCCAGCACCGGGACAGGGGGCAGGTTTACTGAAGCTTTCTTT.